This T cell receptor beta chain is drawn from a study of blood T cell repertoires in COVID-19. Sequenced by immunoSEQ multiplex PCR; TCRdb stores in-frame clones only, minus some. Of 100,000 or so clones detected, almost 95% appear once; the ten largest clones hold approximately 6.3%. The V end was cut by 2 bases, the J end by 9 bases, with 5 bases between. CDR1 SGHVS and CDR2 FNYEAQ come from the germline V gene. This CDR3 is built from 11 residues. The clonotype originates from a woman between 55 and 75 years old with active COVID-19. Material for sequencing was peripheral blood. The chain has TRBV7-6 and TRBJ2-1; D is undetermined. The CDR3 DNA follows: TGTGCCAGCAGCTTACGGTCTGAGCAGTTCTTC. This translates into CASSLRSEQFF. Together with reference TRBV7-6 and TRBJ2-1, the CDR3 gives the full variable domain: GAGVSQSPRYKVTKRGQDVALRCDPISGHVSLYWYRQALGQGPEFLTYFNYEAQQDKSGLPNDRFSAERPEGSISTLTIQRTEQRDSAMYRCASSLRSEQFFGPGTRLTVL.